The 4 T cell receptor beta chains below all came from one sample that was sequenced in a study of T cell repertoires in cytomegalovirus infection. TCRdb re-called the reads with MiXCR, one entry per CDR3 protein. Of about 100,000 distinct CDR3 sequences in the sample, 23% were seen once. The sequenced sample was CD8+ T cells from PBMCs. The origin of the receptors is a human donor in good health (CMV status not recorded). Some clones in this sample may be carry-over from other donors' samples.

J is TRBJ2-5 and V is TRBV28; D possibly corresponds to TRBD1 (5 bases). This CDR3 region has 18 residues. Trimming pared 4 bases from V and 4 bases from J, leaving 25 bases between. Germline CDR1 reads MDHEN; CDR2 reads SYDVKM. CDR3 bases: TGTGCCAGCAGTTCACACCGACAGTCGACAGAAAGGGGAGAGACCCAGTACTTC. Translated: CASSSHRQSTERGETQYF.

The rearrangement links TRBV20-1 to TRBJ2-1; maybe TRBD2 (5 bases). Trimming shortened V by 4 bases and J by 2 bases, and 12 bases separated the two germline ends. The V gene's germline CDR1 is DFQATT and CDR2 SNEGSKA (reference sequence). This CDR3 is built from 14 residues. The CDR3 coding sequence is TGCAGTGCTACCCTGCCCGGGGCCTACAATGAGCAGTTCTTC. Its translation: CSATLPGAYNEQFF.

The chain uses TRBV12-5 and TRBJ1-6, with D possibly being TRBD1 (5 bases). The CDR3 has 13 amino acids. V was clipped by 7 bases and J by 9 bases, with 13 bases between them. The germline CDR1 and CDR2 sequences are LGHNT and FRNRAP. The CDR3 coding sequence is TGTGCTAGTGCTGAATCGGGGGGTTCACCCCTCCACTTT. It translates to CASAESGGSPLHF.

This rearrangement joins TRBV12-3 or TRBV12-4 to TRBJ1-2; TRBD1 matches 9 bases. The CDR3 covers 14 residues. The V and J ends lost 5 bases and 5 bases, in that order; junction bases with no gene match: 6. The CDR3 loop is CASSTGGALYGYTF. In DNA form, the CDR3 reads TGTGCCAGCAGTACAGGGGGCGCGTTATATGGCTACACCTTC.